The clone carrying this T cell receptor beta chain was detected only a few times. What it recognizes is unknown. This CDR3 contains 15 residues. Germline CDR1 and CDR2: LGHNT and FRNRAP. The V and J ends lost 1 base and 6 bases, in that order; junction bases with no gene match: 9. In the PCR, 60 Vbeta and 13 Jbeta primers were used. TCRdb's copy holds only in-frame clones and misses some; the assay was immunoSEQ multiplex PCR. Found here are approximately 210,000 clones, 75% to 85% of them singletons; the top ten hold approximately 0.39%. The entry originates in a study of cytomegalovirus exposure and HLA in healthy donors. Study-level background: Counted in an early data release were approximately 80 million unique TCRs from HLA-typed donors.

Notes on the study in general: Common viral pathogens seemed to be connected with several of the most significant clusters, according to a later analysis. In an earlier analysis, most TCR beta V segments were productive about 90% or about 30% of the time. Later analysis revealed greater clonal expansion in HLA-associated TCR beta chains than in equally common others.

This receptor was obtained from a male donor in good health and CMV-seropositive. The V gene is TRBV12-5, the J gene TRBJ2-7; 7 positions agree with TRBD2. Sample: PBMCs. CDR3 in amino acids: CASGLAPGGRGEQYF. Written as DNA, the CDR3 is TGTGCTAGTGGTTTGGCTCCGGGGGGTCGAGGCGAGCAGTACTTC.